Presented here are 23 T cell receptor beta chains from one specimen sequenced in a study of cytomegalovirus exposure and HLA in healthy donors. The PCR employed 60 Vbeta primers together with 13 Jbeta primers. This table comes from immunoSEQ multiplex PCR, and its TCRdb copy is limited to in-frame clones, with some not included. The profile shows about 190,000 clones, roughly 68% of them singletons. The sample was PBMCs. These receptors came from a woman aged 25-40 years in good health and CMV-seronegative.

This chain connects TRBV18 to TRBJ1-6, with 8 bases lining up with TRBD1. Germline CDR1 KGHSH, CDR2 LQKENI. V lost 3 bases, J lost 0 bases, and 7 bases stayed unmatched. This CDR3 comprises 18 residues. CDR3 coding DNA: TGTGCCAGCTCACCGCTGACAGGGGCTAGCTCCTATAATTCACCCCTCCACTTT. This encodes CASSPLTGASSYNSPLHF.

This clone showed up just a few times. The chain carries TRBV4-1 and TRBJ2-1; TRBD1 matches 8 bases. V lost 2 bases, J lost 1 base, and 7 bases stayed unmatched. Per germline, CDR1 MGHRA and CDR2 YSYEKL. This CDR3 comprises 17 residues. CDR3 residues: CASSQFTGGSSYNEQFF. The DNA for the CDR3 is TGCGCCAGCAGCCAATTCACAGGGGGAAGTTCCTACAATGAGCAGTTCTTC.

This clone was counted a few times. The rearrangement links TRBV6-1 to TRBJ1-1, with 10 nucleotides matching TRBD1. CDR3 length: 14 residues. Germline trimming cut 7 bases from V and 3 bases from J; bases unmatched to any gene: 5. Germline values: CDR1 MNHNS, CDR2 SASEGT. CDR3 in DNA: TGTGCCAGCAACAACGGGACAGGGGACACTGAAGCTTTCTTT. This sequence encodes CASNNGTGDTEAFF.

The genes are TRBV10-2 and TRBJ2-2, with D perhaps matching TRBD1 (6 bases). This CDR3 has 14 amino acids. V was shortened by 3 bases and J by 7 bases, with 12 bases between the two germline ends. Germline CDR1 and CDR2: WSHSY and SAAADI. For the CDR3, the DNA is TGCGCCAGCAGTGAAGGGGGAGCTGGCGGGGAGCTGTTTTTT. Its protein product is CASSEGGAGGELFF.

This sequence joins TRBV7-6 and TRBJ1-2, with 10 bases lining up with TRBD1. CDR3 length: 16 amino acids. Looked up from germline, CDR1 is SGHVS and CDR2 is FNYEAQ. V lost 5 bases, J lost 6 bases, and 12 bases stayed unmatched. CDR3 protein: CASSPELGQGFDGYTF. In DNA, the CDR3 is TGTGCCAGCAGCCCAGAACTGGGACAGGGGTTTGATGGCTACACCTTC. Looking up the rest from reference TRBV7-6 and TRBJ1-2 gives the full variable domain: GAGVSQSPRYKVTKRGQDVALRCDPISGHVSLYWYRQALGQGPEFLTYFNYEAQQDKSGLPNDRFSAERPEGSISTLTIQRTEQRDSAMYRCASSPELGQGFDGYTFGSGTRLTVV.

This clone showed up just a few times. The chain recombines TRBV11-3 with TRBJ2-7; 7 positions match TRBD2. Per germline, CDR1 SGHNT and CDR2 YENEEA. CDR3 length: 15 residues. J was trimmed by 3 bases and V by 1 base; bases with no gene match: 6. The CDR3 region has the DNA TGTGCCAGCAGCTTAGTTGCGGGAGTTAACTACGAGCAGTACTTC. This gives the protein CASSLVAGVNYEQYF.

This clone was seen a few times. The genes are TRBV2 and TRBJ1-6; 7 nucleotides align to TRBD1. CDR3 length: 16 residues. Germline V CDR1 and CDR2: SNHLY, FYNNEI. The trim removed 6 bases at V and 0 bases at J, leaving 5 bases unmatched. The CDR3 region is CASSLRDSSYNSPLHF. CDR3 DNA sequence: TGTGCCAGCAGCCTCCGGGACAGCTCCTATAATTCACCCCTCCACTTT. Full variable domain (rest looked up from reference TRBV2 and TRBJ1-6): EPEVTQTPSHQVTQMGQEVILRCVPISNHLYFYWYRQILGQKVEFLVSFYNNEISEKSEIFDDQFSVERPDGSNFTLKIRSTKLEDSAMYFCASSLRDSSYNSPLHFGNGTRLTVT.

This clone was picked up one time. The chain employs TRBV21-1 and TRBJ2-6; the table's D call, TRBD1, has no DNA check behind it. TRBV21-1 is termed a pseudogene. This CDR3 region has 18 residues. The CDR3 region is CASSKVLRQLSGANVLTF. The DNA of the CDR3 is TGTGCCAGCAGCAAAGTGCTGAGACAGCTCTCTGGGGCCAACGTCCTGACTTTC.

This chain joins TRBV27 and TRBJ2-7; D unresolved. The germline gives CDR1 MNHEY, CDR2 SMNVEV (reference sequence). The CDR3 sequence is 12 residues long. V lost 5 bases and J 2 bases, leaving 7 bases between the germline ends. CDR3 sequence: CASSPSPYEQYF. The CDR3 DNA reads as TGTGCCAGCAGTCCCTCTCCCTACGAGCAGTACTTC.

The J gene is TRBJ2-7, the V gene TRBV7-2; 7 bases fit TRBD2. The germline gives CDR1 SGHTA, CDR2 FQGNSA. The V gene end was trimmed by 1 base and the J gene end by 3 bases; junction bases not matched to a gene: 0. This CDR3 is built from 13 residues. The CDR3 bases are TGTGCCAGCAGCTTAGGGGGGGGCTACGAGCAGTACTTC. This codes for CASSLGGGYEQYF.

In this sample, this clone turned up a few times. The chain couples TRBV10-1 to TRBJ1-1, with D possibly being TRBD1 (5 bases). Germline lookup yields CDR1 WNHNN and CDR2 SYGVQD (reference sequence). The CDR3 runs to 17 residues. V was shortened by 4 bases and J by 7 bases, with 25 bases between the two germline ends. The CDR3 reads CASSAEGKQPEEGEAFF. CDR3 DNA: TGCGCCAGCAGTGCGGAGGGGAAACAACCGGAGGAGGGTGAAGCTTTCTTT.

CDR3 protein: CASSRTGTGVFSEQYF. The CDR3, as DNA: TGTGCCAGTAGTAGGACGGGGACAGGGGTCTTCTCCGAGCAGTACTTC. The chain links TRBV19 to TRBJ2-7; 10 bases line up with TRBD1. V lost 4 bases to trimming and J lost 6 bases; unmatched junction nucleotides: 12. CDR1 LNHDA and CDR2 SQIVND come from the germline V gene (reference sequence). The CDR3 consists of 16 residues.

The CDR3 spells CASKDNPNGYTF. The CDR3 coding sequence is TGTGCCAGTAAGGACAACCCCAATGGCTACACCTTC. The chain carries TRBV19 and TRBJ1-2, with a tentative D call TRBD1 (5 bases). CDR3 size: 12 residues. V lost 7 bases and J 6 bases, leaving 12 bases between the germline ends. Per germline, CDR1 LNHDA and CDR2 SQIVND (reference sequence).

The chain combines TRBV18 with TRBJ1-1; 8 bases match TRBD1. CDR1 is KGHSH and CDR2 is LQKENI in the germline V gene. J gave up 0 bases and V 2 bases, and 5 bases lay outside the gene matches. CDR3 length: 16 amino acids. The CDR3 region has the DNA TGTGCCAGCTCACCAGACAGGGGCACTATGAACACTGAAGCTTTCTTT. It codes for CASSPDRGTMNTEAFF.

The chain uses TRBV5-1 and TRBJ2-6; D gene ambiguous. The CDR3 runs 14 residues. Between the trimmed V and J ends, which lost 4 bases and 2 bases, there was a span of 7 bases. Germline CDR1 reads SGHRS; CDR2 reads YFSETQ. CDR3 region: CASSARPGANVLTF. The CDR3 DNA reads as TGCGCCAGCAGCGCGAGGCCTGGGGCCAACGTCCTGACTTTC.

The chain joins TRBV7-3 to TRBJ2-1, with TRBD1 matching 10 bases. From germline, CDR1 is SGHTA and CDR2 FQGTGA. Losses at the gene ends were 4 bases for V and 4 bases for J; bases not matched to a gene: 4. CDR3 length: 15 amino acids. The CDR3 DNA follows: TGTGCCAGCAGCTCCGGGACAGGGGCGTACAATGAGCAGTTCTTC. The encoded protein is CASSSGTGAYNEQFF.

This chain joins TRBV6-1 and TRBJ1-1; 7 nucleotides line up with TRBD1. The CDR3 is 15 amino acids. CDR1 is MNHNS, CDR2 SASEGT, per germline. V lost 4 bases and J lost 1; bases outside the gene matches: 6. CDR3 sequence reads: CASSAQQGPNTEAFF. Here the CDR3 DNA reads TGTGCCAGCAGTGCTCAACAGGGGCCGAACACTGAAGCTTTCTTT.

This chain uses TRBV18 with TRBJ1-5; TRBD1 matches at 8 bases. The germline gives CDR1 KGHSH, CDR2 LQKENI. The V gene end was trimmed by 0 bases and the J gene end by 3 bases; junction bases not matched to a gene: 1. CDR3 length equals 15 residues. CDR3 nucleotide sequence: TGTGCCAGCTCACCACCGGGACAGGTCAATCAGCCCCAGCATTTT. This encodes CASSPPGQVNQPQHF.

The V gene is TRBV5-4, the J gene TRBJ1-2; 7 bases align to TRBD1. The CDR3 extends over 15 amino acids. Trimming at V came to 4 bases and at J to 8 bases, leaving 14 bases not matched to a gene. Germline V CDR1 and CDR2: SGHNT, YYREEE (reference sequence). The CDR3 nucleotides read TGTGCCAGCAGCGGAGGGACAGACGTTGCTCGGGGCTACACCTTC. Translated, it gives CASSGGTDVARGYTF.

This clone was picked up a small number of times. The chain carries TRBV6-6 and TRBJ1-5; D unclear. CDR1 is MNHNY and CDR2 is SVGAGI in the germline V gene (reference sequence). The CDR3 loop spans 15 amino acids. V was shortened by 2 bases and J by 0 bases, with 8 bases between the two germline ends. CDR3 coding DNA: TGTGCCAGCAGTTACGAGGCAAGTAGCAATCAGCCCCAGCATTTT. Its translation is CASSYEASSNQPQHF.

The rearrangement joins TRBV5-1 to TRBJ2-2; D not resolved. Germline-derived CDR1 and CDR2 are SGHRS and YFSETQ. This CDR3 spans 14 amino acids. V was clipped by 6 bases and J by 6 bases, with 15 bases between them. DNA of the CDR3: TGCGCCAGCAAGGCCCATCTAGGTTCCGGGGAGCTGTTTTTT. Protein product: CASKAHLGSGELFF.

The chain joins TRBV30 to TRBJ2-1, with 10 bases lining up with TRBD2. Trimming at V came to 4 bases and at J to 9 bases, leaving 9 bases not matched to a gene. Germline V lookup: CDR1 GTSNPN, CDR2 SVGIG (reference sequence). The CDR3 runs 14 residues. The CDR3: CAWILAGVSPEQFF. The CDR3 DNA is TGTGCCTGGATTCTAGCGGGGGTTTCTCCTGAGCAGTTCTTC.

This clone was detected only a few times. V and J are TRBV5-1 and TRBJ1-2; TRBD1 aligns across 8 bases. V lost 0 bases, J lost 5 bases, and 3 bases stayed unmatched. Germline V CDR1 and CDR2: SGHRS, YFSETQ. The CDR3 consists of 14 residues. The CDR3 spells CASSLDTGGYGYTF. DNA for the CDR3: TGCGCCAGCAGCTTGGATACAGGGGGGTATGGCTACACCTTC. The full variable domain, its missing parts supplied by reference TRBV5-1 and TRBJ1-2, is KAGVTQTPRYLIKTRGQQVTLSCSPISGHRSVSWYQQTPGQGLQFLFEYFSETQRNKGNFPGRFSGRQFSNSRSEMNVSTLELGDSALYLCASSLDTGGYGYTFGSGTRLTVV.